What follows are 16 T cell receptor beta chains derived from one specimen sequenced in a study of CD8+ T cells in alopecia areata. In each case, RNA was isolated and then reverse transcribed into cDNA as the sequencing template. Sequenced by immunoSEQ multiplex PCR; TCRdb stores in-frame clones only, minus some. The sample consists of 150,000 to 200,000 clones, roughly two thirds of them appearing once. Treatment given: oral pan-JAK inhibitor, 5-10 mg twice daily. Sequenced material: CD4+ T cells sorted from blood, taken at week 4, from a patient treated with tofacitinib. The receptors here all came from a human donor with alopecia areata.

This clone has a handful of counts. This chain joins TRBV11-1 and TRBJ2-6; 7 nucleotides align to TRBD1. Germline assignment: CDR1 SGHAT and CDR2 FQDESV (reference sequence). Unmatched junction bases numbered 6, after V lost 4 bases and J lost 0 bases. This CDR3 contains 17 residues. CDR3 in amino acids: CASSSLTGNSGANVLTF. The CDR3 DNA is TGTGCCAGCAGCTCCTTGACAGGGAACTCTGGGGCCAACGTCCTGACTTTC.

The chain's CDR3 is CASSTTGPGANVLTF. In DNA form, the CDR3 reads TGTGCCAGCAGCACGACAGGTCCTGGGGCCAACGTCCTGACTTTC. V gene TRBV7-3 combines with J gene TRBJ2-6; weak D call: TRBD1 (6 bases). Per the germline V gene, CDR1 is SGHTA and CDR2 is FQGTGA. This CDR3 contains 15 residues. The V end was cut by 5 bases, the J end by 2 bases, with 10 bases between.

The CDR3 bases are TGCGCCAGCAGCTTGTCGGCGGCTCCGAGCTCCTACGAGCAGTACTTC. Translation gives CASSLSAAPSSYEQYF. The genes are TRBV5-1 and TRBJ2-7; no clear D gene. The V end was cut by 1 base, the J end by 0 bases, with 14 bases between. The CDR3 covers 16 residues. The germline V gene encodes CDR1 SGHRS and CDR2 YFSETQ.

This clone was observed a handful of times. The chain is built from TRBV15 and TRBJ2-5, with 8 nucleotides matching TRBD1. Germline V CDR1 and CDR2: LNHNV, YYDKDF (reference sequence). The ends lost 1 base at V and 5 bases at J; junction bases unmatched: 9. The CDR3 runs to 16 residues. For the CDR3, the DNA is TGTGCCACCAGCAGAGCGACAGGGGCCCTAGGGGAGACCCAGTACTTC. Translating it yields CATSRATGALGETQYF.

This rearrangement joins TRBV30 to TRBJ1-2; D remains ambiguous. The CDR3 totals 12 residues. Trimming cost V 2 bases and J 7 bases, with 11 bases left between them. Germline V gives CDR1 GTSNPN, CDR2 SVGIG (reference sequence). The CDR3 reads CAWSLGAGGYTF. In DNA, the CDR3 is TGTGCCTGGAGTTTGGGCGCCGGTGGCTACACCTTC. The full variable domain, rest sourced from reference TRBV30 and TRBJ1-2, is SQTIHQWPATLVQPVGSPLSLECTVEGTSNPNLYWYRQAAGRGLQLLFYSVGIGQISSEVPQNLSASRPQDRQFILSSKKLLLSDSGFYLCAWSLGAGGYTFGSGTRLTVV.

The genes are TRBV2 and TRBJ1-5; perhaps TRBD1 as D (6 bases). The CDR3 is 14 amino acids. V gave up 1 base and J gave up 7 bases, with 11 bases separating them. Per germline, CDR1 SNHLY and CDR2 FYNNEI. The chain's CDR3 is CASSEDQGWQPQHF. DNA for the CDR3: TGTGCCAGCAGTGAAGATCAGGGGTGGCAGCCCCAGCATTTT.

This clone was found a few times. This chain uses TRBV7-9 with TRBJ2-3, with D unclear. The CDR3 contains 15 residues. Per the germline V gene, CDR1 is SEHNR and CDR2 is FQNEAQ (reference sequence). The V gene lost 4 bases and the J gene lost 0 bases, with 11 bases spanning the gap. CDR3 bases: TGTGCCAGCAGCTCTCACTTATCTAGCACAGATACGCAGTATTTT. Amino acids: CASSSHLSSTDTQYF.

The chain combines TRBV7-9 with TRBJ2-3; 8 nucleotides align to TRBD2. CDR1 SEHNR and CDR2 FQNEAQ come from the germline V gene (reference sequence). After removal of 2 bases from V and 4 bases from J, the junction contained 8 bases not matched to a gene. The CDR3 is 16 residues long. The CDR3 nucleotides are TGTGCCAGCAGCTTAAAATCCAGCGGGGGATCAGATACGCAGTATTTT. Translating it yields CASSLKSSGGSDTQYF. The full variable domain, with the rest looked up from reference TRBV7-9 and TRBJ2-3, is DTGVSQNPRHKITKRGQNVTFRCDPISEHNRLYWYRQTLGQGPEFLTYFQNEAQLEKSRLLSDRFSAERPKGSFSTLEIQRTEQGDSAMYLCASSLKSSGGSDTQYFGPGTRLTVL.

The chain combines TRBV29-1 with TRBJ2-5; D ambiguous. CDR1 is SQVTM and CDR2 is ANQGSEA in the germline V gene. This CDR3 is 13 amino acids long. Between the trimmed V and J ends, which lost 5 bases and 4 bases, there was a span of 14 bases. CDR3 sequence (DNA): TGCAGCGTTCTAGGACCTCTCGCAGAGACCCAGTACTTC. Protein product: CSVLGPLAETQYF.

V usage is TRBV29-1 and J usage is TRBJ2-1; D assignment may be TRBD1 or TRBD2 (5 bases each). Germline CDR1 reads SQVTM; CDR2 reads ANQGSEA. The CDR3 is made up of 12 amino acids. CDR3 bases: TGCACGGGGCTAAGGTTCGGCAATGAGCAGTTCTTC. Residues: CTGLRFGNEQFF.

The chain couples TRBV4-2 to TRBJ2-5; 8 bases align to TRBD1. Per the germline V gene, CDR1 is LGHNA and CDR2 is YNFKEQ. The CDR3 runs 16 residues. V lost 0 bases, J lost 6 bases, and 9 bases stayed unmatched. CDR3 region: CASSQDHQGAPKTQYF. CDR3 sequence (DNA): TGTGCCAGCAGCCAAGATCACCAGGGGGCCCCGAAGACCCAGTACTTC.

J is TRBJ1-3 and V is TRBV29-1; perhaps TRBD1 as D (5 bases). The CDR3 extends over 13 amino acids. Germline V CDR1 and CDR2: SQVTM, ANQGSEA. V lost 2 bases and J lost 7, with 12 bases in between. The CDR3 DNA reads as TGCAGCGTTGAACCCGGGGCCGGGAACACCATATATTTT. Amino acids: CSVEPGAGNTIYF.

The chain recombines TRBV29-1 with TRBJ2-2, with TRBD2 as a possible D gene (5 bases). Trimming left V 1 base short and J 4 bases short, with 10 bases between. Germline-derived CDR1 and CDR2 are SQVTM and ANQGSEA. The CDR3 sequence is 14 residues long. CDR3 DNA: TGCAGCGTTGAAGTGGAGGTCGGCACCGGGGAGCTGTTTTTT. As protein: CSVEVEVGTGELFF.

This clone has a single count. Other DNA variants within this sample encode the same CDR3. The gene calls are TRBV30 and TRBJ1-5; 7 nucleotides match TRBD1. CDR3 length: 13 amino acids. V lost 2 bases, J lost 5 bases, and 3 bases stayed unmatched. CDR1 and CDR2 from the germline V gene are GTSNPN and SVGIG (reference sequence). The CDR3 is CAWSPQGDQPQHF. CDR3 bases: TGTGCCTGGAGTCCCCAGGGGGATCAGCCCCAGCATTTT.

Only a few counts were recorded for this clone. The CDR3 region is CASSSPQGHTGELFF. The CDR3 nucleotides read TGTGCCAGCAGCTCACCACAGGGGCACACCGGGGAGCTGTTTTTT. This rearrangement joins TRBV7-2 to TRBJ2-2, with 7 bases aligning to TRBD1. This CDR3 is built from 15 residues. Germline trimming cut 4 bases from V and 3 bases from J; bases unmatched to any gene: 5. Germline values: CDR1 SGHTA, CDR2 FQGNSA.

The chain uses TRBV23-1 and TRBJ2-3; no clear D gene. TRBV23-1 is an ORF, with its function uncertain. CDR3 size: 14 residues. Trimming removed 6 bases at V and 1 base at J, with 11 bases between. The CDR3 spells CASRARSCTDTQYF. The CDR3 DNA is TGCGCCAGCAGGGCAAGAAGTTGCACAGATACGCAGTATTTT.